These T cell receptor beta chains were read from a single sample in a study of CXCR3-negative and CXCR3-positive naive CD8 T cells. TCRdb reprocessed the 5' RACE reads; each CDR3 protein has one entry and no DNA is given. The table for this sample gives 100,000 to 150,000 distinct CDR3 sequences. Material: naive CXCR3- CD8+ T cells from blood. The receptors originated from a human donor in good health. Some clones in this sample may be carry-over from other donors' samples. Each CDR3 is given with its conserved first and last residue. The order of the fields is J gene, V gene, CDR3 protein.

TRBJ2-3,TRBV6-2/TRBV6-3,CASSRAPGRGGTDTQYF
TRBJ2-1,TRBV7-9,CASSLLAGTNEQFF
TRBJ1-1,TRBV27,CASRGYMNTEAFF
TRBJ1-4,TRBV29-1,CSVLATNEKLFF
TRBJ2-1,TRBV9,CASSVGDDTYNEQFF
TRBJ2-7,TRBV13,CASSSRTVYEQYF
TRBJ1-2,TRBV6-2/TRBV6-3,CASSYRLGYGYTF
TRBJ2-7,TRBV7-2,CASSLASSGFDEQYF
TRBJ2-3,TRBV9,CASSVWLNDQDTQYF
TRBJ1-1,TRBV5-1,CASSLGGDLDGEAFF
TRBJ2-1,TRBV29-1,CSVRGDNSNEQFF
TRBJ2-1,TRBV7-6,CASSLGRGGSYNEQFF
TRBJ1-1,TRBV10-3,CAISRTGENTEAFF
TRBJ2-7,TRBV6-5,CASSYFGQVYEQYF
TRBJ2-1,TRBV6-5,CASSFNPGHPEQFF
TRBJ2-7,TRBV28,CASSWREGSSYEQYF
TRBJ2-1,TRBV5-1,CASSTGLAQTYNEQFF
TRBJ2-3,TRBV6-5,CASSDFQDTQYF
TRBJ2-1,TRBV4-1,CASSQASPGLAYNEQFF
TRBJ2-2,TRBV5-1,CASSAWDANTGELFF
TRBJ2-7,TRBV29-1,CSVRQGVYEQYF
TRBJ1-5,TRBV28,CASSLFSQLVALQGANNQPQHF
TRBJ2-1,TRBV7-6,CASSLSGGSYNEQFF
TRBJ2-1,TRBV20-1,CSARAPTYNEQFF